A single count supports the clone carrying this TCR beta chain. Its specificity is unknown. The record originates from a study of CD8 T cells in ankylosing spondylitis. This CDR3 has 14 residues. Trimming took off 4 bases at V and 3 bases at J, with 12 bases between the two ends. Per the germline V gene, CDR1 is LGHNA and CDR2 is YNFKEQ. Study outcomes and limitations: Significant enrichment of disease-linked clones was reported in matched ankylosing spondylitis synovial fluid. Disease-linked clones bore a CD8+ phenotype and were relatively rare in peripheral blood. A TCR beta motif made of eight highly homologous variants seemed typical of ankylosing spondylitis blood.

TCRdb analysed the 5' RACE reads with MiXCR anew, one entry per CDR3 protein. The profile covers about 800,000 distinct CDR3 sequences, with approximately 12% appearing a single time and about 0.5% taken by the ten largest. The genes are TRBV4-2 and TRBJ1-2; D uncertain. The sequencing input was blood, either unsorted or a sorted T cell fraction (not recorded which). The sequence was collected from a male donor with ankylosing spondylitis. CDR3: CASSLREKDYGYTF. The CDR3 bases are TGTGCCAGCAGCCTCCGGGAGAAGGACTATGGCTACACCTTC.